This T cell receptor beta chain was identified in a study of monozygotic twins with inflammatory bowel disease. Germline loops: CDR1 DFQATT, CDR2 SNEGSKA (reference sequence). The CDR3 extends over 16 amino acids. Overall study findings and caveats: For IBD, no single strong associated signal or clonotype was supported. Reduced clonotype sharing with other individuals was observed in IBD patients relative to healthy twins, especially with disease activity.

Of note for this clonotype: The antigen remains unidentified.

cDNA was made in eight separate reactions per sample. A 6-nucleotide sample barcode was carried by the UMIs, which template switching added. TCRdb reprocessed the 5' RACE reads, keeping one entry per CDR3 protein, no DNA. Recorded here are hundreds of thousands of distinct CDR3 sequences; the top ten clones represent 2.4%. Source material: blood. V is TRBV20-1 and J is TRBJ1-5; TCRdb gives TRBD1 as the D gene, but with no DNA this cannot be confirmed. This receptor was obtained from a human donor with ulcerative colitis or Crohn's disease, or a healthy co-twin of an affected twin (not recorded which). CDR3 region: CSARVGGRGSNQPQHF.